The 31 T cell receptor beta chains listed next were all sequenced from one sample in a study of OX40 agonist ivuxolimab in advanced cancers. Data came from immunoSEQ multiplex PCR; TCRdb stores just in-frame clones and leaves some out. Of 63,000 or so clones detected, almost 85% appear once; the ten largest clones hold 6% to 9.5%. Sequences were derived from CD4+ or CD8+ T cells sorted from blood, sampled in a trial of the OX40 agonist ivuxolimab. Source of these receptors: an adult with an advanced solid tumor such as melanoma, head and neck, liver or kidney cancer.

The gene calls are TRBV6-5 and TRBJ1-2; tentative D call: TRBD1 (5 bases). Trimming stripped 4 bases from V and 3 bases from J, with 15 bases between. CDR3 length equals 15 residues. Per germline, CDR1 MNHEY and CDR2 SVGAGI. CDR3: CASSFYQGSHYGYTF. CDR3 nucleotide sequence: TGTGCCAGCAGTTTTTATCAGGGAAGTCACTATGGCTACACCTTC.

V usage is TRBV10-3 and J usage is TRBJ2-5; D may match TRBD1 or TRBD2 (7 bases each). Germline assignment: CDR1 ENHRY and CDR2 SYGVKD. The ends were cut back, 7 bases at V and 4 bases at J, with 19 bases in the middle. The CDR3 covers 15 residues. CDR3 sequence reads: CAINTEGGGRETQYF. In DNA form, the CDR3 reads TGTGCCATCAACACGGAGGGAGGGGGCAGAGAGACCCAGTACTTC.

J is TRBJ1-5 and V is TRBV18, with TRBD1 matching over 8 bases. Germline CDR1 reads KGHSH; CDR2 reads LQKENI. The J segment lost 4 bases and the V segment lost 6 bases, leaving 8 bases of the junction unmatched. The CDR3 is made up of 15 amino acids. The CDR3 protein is CASSPGQGGNQPQHF. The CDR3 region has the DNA TGTGCCAGCTCGCCCGGACAGGGCGGAAATCAGCCCCAGCATTTT.

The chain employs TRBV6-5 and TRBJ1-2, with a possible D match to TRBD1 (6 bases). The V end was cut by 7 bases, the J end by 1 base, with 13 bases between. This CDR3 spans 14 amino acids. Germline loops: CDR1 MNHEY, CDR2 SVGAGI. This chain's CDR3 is CASKARGGNYGYTF. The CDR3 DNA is TGTGCCAGCAAGGCGCGAGGGGGTAACTATGGCTACACCTTC.

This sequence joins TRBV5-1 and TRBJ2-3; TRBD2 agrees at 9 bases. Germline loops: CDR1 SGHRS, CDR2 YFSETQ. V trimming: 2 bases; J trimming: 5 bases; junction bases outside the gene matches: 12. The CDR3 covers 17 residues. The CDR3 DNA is TGCGCCAGCAGCTTTATAGCGGGGGCCAAGATAGGAGATACGCAGTATTTT. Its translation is CASSFIAGAKIGDTQYF.

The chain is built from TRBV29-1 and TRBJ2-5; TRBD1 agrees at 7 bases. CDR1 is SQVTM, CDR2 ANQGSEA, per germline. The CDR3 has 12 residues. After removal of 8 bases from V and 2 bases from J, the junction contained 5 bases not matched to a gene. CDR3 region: CSSRDSQETQYF. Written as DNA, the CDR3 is TGCAGCTCCCGGGACAGTCAAGAGACCCAGTACTTC.

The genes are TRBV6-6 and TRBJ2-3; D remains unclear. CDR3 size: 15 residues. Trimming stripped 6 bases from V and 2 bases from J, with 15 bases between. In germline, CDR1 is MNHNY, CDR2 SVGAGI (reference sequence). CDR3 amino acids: CASSDERIATDTQYF. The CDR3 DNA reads TGTGCCAGCAGCGACGAGAGGATCGCCACAGATACGCAGTATTTT.

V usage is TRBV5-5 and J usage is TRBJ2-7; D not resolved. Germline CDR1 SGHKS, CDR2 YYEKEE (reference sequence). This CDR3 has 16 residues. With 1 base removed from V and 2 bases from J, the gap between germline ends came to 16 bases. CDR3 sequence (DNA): TGTGCCAGCAGCTTGAGGGTACAGTTATTTACCTACGAGCAGTACTTC. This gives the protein CASSLRVQLFTYEQYF.

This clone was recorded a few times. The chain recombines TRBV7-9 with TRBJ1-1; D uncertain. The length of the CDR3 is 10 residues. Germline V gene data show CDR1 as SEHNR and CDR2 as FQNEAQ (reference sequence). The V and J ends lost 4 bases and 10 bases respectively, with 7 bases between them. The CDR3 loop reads CASSSITAFF. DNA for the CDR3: TGTGCCAGCAGCTCGATTACAGCTTTCTTT.

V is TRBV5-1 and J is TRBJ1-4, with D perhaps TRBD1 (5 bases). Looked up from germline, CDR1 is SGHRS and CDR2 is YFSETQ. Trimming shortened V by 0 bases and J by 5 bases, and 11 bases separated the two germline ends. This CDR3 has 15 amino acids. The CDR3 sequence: CASSLVDSSNEKLFF. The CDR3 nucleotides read TGCGCCAGCAGCTTGGTTGACAGCTCGAATGAAAAACTGTTTTTT.

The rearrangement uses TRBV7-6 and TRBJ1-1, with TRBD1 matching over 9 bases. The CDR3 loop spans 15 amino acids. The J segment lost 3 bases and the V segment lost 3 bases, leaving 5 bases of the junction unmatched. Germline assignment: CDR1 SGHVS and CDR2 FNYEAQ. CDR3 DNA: TGTGCCAGCAGCTTGTTGGGACAGGGAGACACTGAAGCTTTCTTT. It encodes CASSLLGQGDTEAFF.

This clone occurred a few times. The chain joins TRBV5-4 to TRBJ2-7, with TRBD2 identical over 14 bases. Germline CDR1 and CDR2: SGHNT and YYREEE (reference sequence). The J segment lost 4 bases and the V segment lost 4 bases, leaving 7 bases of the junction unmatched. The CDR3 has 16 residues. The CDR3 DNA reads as TGTGCCAGCAGCCACCAGGGACTAGCGGGGGTATACGAGCAGTACTTC. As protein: CASSHQGLAGVYEQYF.

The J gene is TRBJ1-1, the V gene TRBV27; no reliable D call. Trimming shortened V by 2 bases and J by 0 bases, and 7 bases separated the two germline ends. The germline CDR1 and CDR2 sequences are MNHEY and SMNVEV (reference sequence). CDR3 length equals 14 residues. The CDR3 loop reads CASSLNGMNTEAFF. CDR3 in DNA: TGTGCCAGCAGTTTAAACGGAATGAACACTGAAGCTTTCTTT.

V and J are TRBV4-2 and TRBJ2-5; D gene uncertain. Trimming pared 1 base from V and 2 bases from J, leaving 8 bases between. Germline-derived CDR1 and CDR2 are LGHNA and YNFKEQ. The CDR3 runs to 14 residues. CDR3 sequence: CASSQGTEQETQYF. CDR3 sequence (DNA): TGTGCCAGCAGCCAAGGAACGGAACAAGAGACCCAGTACTTC.

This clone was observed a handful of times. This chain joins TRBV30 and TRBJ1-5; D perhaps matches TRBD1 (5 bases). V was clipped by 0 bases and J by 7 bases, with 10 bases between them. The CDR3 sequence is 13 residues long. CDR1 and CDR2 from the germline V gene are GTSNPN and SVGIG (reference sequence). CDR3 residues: CAWSVGARQPQHF. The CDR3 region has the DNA TGTGCCTGGAGTGTAGGGGCCCGGCAGCCCCAGCATTTT.

CDR3 sequence reads: CASSPPEELADTQYF. CDR3 nucleotides: TGTGCCAGCAGCCCCCCGGAGGAACTGGCAGATACGCAGTATTTT. V usage is TRBV7-9 and J usage is TRBJ2-3; tentatively, D is TRBD2 (5 bases). CDR1 SEHNR and CDR2 FQNEAQ come from the germline V gene (reference sequence). There are 15 residues in the CDR3. V was shortened by 5 bases and J by 4 bases, with 16 bases between the two germline ends.

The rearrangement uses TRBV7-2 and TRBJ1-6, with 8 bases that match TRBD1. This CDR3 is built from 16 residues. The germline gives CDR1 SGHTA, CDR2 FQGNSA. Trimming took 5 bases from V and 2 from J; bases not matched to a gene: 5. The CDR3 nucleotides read TGTGCCAGCAGCCAGGGACAGGTCACCTATAATTCACCCCTCCACTTT. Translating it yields CASSQGQVTYNSPLHF.

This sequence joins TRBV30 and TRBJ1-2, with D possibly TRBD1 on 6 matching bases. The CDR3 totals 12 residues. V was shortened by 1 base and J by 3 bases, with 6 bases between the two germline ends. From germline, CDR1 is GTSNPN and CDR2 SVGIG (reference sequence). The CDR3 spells CAWSEGDYGYTF. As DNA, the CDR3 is TGTGCCTGGAGTGAGGGGGACTATGGCTACACCTTC.

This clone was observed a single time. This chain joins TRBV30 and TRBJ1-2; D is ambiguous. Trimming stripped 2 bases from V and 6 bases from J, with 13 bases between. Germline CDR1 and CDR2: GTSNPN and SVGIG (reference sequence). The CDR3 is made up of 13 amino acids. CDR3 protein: CAWSPPPAHGYTF. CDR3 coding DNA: TGTGCCTGGAGTCCGCCACCGGCACATGGCTACACCTTC.

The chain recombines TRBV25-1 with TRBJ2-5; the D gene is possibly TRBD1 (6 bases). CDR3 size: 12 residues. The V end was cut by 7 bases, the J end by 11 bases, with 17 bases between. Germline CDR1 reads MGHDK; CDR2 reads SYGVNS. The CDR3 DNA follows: TGTGCCAGCACCTCAGGGGCCGCCGGGCAGTACTTC. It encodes CASTSGAAGQYF.

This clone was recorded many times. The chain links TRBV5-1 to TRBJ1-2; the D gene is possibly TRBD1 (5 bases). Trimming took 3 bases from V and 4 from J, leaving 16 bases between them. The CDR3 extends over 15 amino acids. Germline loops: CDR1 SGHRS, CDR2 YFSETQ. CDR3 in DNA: TGCGCCAGCAGCTCCCAGGGCGGGTTACCCTATGGCTACACCTTC. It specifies CASSSQGGLPYGYTF.

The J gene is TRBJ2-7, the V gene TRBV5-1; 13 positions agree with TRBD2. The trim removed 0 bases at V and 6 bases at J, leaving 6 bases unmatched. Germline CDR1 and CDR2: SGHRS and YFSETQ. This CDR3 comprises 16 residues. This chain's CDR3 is CASSLDGLAGVSEQYF. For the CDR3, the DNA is TGCGCCAGCAGCTTGGACGGACTAGCGGGAGTCTCCGAGCAGTACTTC.

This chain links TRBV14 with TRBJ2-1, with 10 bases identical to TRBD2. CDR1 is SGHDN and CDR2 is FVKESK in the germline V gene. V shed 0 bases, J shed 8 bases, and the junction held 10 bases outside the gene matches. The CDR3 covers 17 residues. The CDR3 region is CASSQDKRSGGAHEQFF. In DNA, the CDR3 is TGTGCCAGCAGCCAAGATAAACGAAGCGGGGGGGCCCATGAGCAGTTCTTC. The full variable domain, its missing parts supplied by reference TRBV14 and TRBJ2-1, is EAGVTQFPSHSVIEKGQTVTLRCDPISGHDNLYWYRRVMGKEIKFLLHFVKESKQDESGMPNNRFLAERTGGTYSTLKVQPAELEDSGVYFCASSQDKRSGGAHEQFFGPGTRLTVL.

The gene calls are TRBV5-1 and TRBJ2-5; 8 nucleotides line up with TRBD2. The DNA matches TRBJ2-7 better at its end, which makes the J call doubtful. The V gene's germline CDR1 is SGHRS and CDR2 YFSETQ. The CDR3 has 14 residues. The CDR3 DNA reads TGCGCCAGCAGCCAGGGACTAGGGGGCTACGAGCAGTACTTC. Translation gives CASSQGLGGYEQYF.

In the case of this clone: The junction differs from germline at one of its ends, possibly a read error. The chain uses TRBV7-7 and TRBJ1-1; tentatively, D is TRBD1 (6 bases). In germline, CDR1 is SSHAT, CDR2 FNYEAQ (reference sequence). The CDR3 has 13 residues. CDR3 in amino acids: CASSLDRNTEAFF. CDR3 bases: TGTGCTAGCAGCTTGGACAGAAACACTGAAGCTTTCTTT.

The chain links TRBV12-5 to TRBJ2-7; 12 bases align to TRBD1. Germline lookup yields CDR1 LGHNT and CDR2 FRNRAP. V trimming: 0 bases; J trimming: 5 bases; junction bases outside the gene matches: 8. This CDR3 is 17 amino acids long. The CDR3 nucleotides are TGTGCTAGTGGTTTGGTACCACCGGGACAGGGGGCCCACGAGCAGTACTTC. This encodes CASGLVPPGQGAHEQYF.

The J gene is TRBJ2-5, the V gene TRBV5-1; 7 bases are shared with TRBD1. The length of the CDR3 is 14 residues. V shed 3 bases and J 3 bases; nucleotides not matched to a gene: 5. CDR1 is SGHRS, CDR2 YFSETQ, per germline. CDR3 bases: TGCGCCAGCAGCTCATCCGGGACAGAAGAGACCCAGTACTTC. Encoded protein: CASSSSGTEETQYF.

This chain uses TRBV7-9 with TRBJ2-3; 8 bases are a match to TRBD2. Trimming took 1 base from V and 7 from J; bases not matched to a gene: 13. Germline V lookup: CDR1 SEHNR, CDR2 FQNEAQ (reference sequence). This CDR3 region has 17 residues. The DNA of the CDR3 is TGTGCCAGCAGCTTAGGTATTTCAGCGGGAGACGAATATACGCAGTATTTT. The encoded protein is CASSLGISAGDEYTQYF. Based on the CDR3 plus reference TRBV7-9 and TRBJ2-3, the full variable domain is DTGVSQNPRHKITKRGQNVTFRCDPISEHNRLYWYRQTLGQGPEFLTYFQNEAQLEKSRLLSDRFSAERPKGSFSTLEIQRTEQGDSAMYLCASSLGISAGDEYTQYFGPGTRLTVL.

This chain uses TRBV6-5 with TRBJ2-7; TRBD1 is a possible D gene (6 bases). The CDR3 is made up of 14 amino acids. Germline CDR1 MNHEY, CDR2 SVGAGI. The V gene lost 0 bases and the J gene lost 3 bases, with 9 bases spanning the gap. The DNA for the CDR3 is TGTGCCAGCAGTTACTCGGACAGTTACTACGAGCAGTACTTC. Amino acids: CASSYSDSYYEQYF.

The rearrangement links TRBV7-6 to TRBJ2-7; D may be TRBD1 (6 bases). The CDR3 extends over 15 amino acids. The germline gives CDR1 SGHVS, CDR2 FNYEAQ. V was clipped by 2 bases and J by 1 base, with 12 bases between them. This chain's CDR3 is CASSLRGGQSYEQYF. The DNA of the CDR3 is TGTGCCAGCAGCTTAAGAGGGGGTCAGTCCTACGAGCAGTACTTC.

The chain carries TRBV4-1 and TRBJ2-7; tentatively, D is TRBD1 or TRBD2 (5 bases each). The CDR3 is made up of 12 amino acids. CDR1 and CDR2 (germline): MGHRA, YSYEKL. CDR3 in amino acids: CYIGRETYEQYF. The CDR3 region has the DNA TGCTATATAGGCAGGGAGACCTACGAGCAGTACTTC.